The sequence of this T cell receptor beta chain was determined in a study of T cell repertoires in cytomegalovirus infection. Note on this clonotype: The antigen is unknown.

Each CDR3 protein is one row after TCRdb ran MiXCR on the reads. This sample yields a few hundred thousand distinct CDR3 sequences, of which almost 40% are seen a single time; around 48% belongs to the top ten. J gave up 5 bases and V 6 bases, and 5 bases lay outside the gene matches. The CDR3 runs to 13 residues. The sample consisted of cultured PBMCs, taken from culture after CMV antigen stimulation. The sequence was collected from a human donor in good health (CMV status not recorded). Some clones in this sample may be carry-over from other donors' samples. The J gene is TRBJ2-5, the V gene TRBV12-3 or TRBV12-4; TRBD2 agrees at 8 bases. In nucleotides, the CDR3 is TGTGCCAGCAGGCGACCGGGGGGGGAGACCCAGTACTTC. Translation gives CASRRPGGETQYF.